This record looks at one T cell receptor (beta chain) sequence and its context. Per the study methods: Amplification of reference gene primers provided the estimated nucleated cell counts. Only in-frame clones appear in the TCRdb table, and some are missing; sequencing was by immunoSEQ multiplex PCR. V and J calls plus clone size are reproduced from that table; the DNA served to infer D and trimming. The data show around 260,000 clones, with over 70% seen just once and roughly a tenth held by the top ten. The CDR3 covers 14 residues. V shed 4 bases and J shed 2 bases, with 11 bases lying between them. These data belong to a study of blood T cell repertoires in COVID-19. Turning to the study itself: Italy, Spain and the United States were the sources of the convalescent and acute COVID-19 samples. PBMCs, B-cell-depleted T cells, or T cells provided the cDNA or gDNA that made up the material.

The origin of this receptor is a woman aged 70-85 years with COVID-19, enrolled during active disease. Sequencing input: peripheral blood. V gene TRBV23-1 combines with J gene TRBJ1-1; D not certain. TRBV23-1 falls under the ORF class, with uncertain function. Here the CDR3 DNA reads TGCGCCAGCAGTCCCCACTTAACCAACACTGAAGCTTTCTTT. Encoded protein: CASSPHLTNTEAFF.